Reported below is one TCR beta chain. This entry is derived from a study of blood T cell repertoires in COVID-19. Study-wide context: The study drew acute and convalescent COVID-19 samples from the United States, Italy and Spain. The analysed material was cDNA or gDNA that came from T cells, B-cell-depleted T cells, or PBMCs.

In the source study's methods: Counts of nucleated cells, estimated from reference gene primer amplification, were obtained. TCRdb's copy holds only in-frame clones and misses some; the assay was immunoSEQ multiplex PCR. For V, J and clone size, that table is used; D and trimming come from the DNA. The sample has about 320,000 clones, 85% seen once. Sequencing was carried out using peripheral blood. The receptor was isolated from a human donor in a cohort sampled during active COVID-19.

The CDR3 loop reads CASSLVSLGRNYGYTF. The CDR3 bases are TGTGCCAGCAGCTTAGTTTCTTTGGGCAGGAACTATGGCTACACCTTC. The chain recombines TRBV7-9 with TRBJ1-2; no definite D call. This CDR3 has 16 amino acids. The germline gives CDR1 SEHNR, CDR2 FQNEAQ (reference sequence). V was pared by 1 base and J by 2 bases, with 14 bases between. Full variable domain (rest looked up from reference TRBV7-9 and TRBJ1-2): DTGVSQNPRHKITKRGQNVTFRCDPISEHNRLYWYRQTLGQGPEFLTYFQNEAQLEKSRLLSDRFSAERPKGSFSTLEIQRTEQGDSAMYLCASSLVSLGRNYGYTFGSGTRLTVV.